This T cell receptor (beta chain) emerged from a study of T-cell memory formation after mild COVID-19. At the level of the study: Largely donor-specific sequence clusters came from a couple of donors.

Constant-segment primers were used for 5'RACE, and the resulting TCR alpha and TCR beta cDNA libraries carried sample barcodes and UMIs. TCRdb reprocessed the 5' RACE reads with MiXCR, giving one entry per CDR3 protein. The sample has 120,000 or so distinct CDR3 sequences, approximately 5.9% seen once. CDR1 SGHRS and CDR2 YFSETQ come from the germline V gene. Between the trimmed V and J ends, which lost 0 bases and 3 bases, there was a span of 14 bases. CDR3 length: 16 residues. Points from the study as a whole: SARS-CoV-2 specificity was not confirmed for second-wave clones peaking on day 37. Pre-infection memory carried some responding clones, suggesting that cross-reactive memory joined.

In the case of this clonotype: What it recognizes is unknown.

V is TRBV5-1 and J is TRBJ2-3; D perhaps matches TRBD1 (5 bases). The sequence derives from an adult woman who had mild COVID-19 (a few samples of this study predate the infection). Cell type and time point are not known. Material: PBMCs or a T cell subset sorted from them (not recorded which). The CDR3 spells CASSLAPGKTTDTQYF. CDR3 DNA: TGCGCCAGCAGCTTGGCCCCAGGGAAAACAACAGATACGCAGTATTTT.